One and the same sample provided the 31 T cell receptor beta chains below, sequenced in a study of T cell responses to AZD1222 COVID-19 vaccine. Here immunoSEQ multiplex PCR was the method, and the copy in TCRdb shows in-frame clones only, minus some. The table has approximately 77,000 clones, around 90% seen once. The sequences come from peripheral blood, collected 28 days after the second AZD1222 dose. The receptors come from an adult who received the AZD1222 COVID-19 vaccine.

CDR3 residues: CASSPPRDRDLYPIYF. CDR3 coding DNA: TGCGCCAGCAGCCCGCCCCGGGACAGGGACCTCTATCCCATATATTTT. This chain links TRBV4-1 with TRBJ1-3, with TRBD1 matching over 9 bases. The CDR3 consists of 16 residues. V dropped 4 bases and J dropped 11; count of bases not matched to a gene: 15. In germline, CDR1 is MGHRA, CDR2 YSYEKL.

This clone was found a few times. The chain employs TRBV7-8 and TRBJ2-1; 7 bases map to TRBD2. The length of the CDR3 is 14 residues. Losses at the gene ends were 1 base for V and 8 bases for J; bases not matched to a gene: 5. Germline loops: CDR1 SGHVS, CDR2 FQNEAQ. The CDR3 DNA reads TGTGCCAGCAGCTTAGAGCGGGGCCGGGATGAGCAGTTCTTC. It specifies CASSLERGRDEQFF.

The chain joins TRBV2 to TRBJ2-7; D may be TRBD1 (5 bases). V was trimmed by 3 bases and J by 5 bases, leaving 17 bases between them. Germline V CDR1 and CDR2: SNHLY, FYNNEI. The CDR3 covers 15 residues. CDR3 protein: CASSEFSSGSDEQYF. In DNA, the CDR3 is TGTGCCAGCAGTGAGTTTTCGTCAGGGTCAGACGAGCAGTACTTC.

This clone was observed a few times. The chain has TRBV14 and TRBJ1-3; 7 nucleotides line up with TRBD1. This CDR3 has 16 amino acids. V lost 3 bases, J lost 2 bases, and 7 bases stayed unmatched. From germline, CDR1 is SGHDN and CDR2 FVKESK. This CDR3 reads CASSQDRGGTGNTIYF. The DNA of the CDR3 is TGTGCCAGCAGCCAGGATAGAGGGGGCACTGGAAACACCATATATTTT.

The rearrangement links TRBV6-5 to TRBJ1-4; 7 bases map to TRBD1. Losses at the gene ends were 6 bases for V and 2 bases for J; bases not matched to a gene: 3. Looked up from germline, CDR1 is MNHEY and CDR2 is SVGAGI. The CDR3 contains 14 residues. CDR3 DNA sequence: TGTGCCAGCAGATTGGACAGGACTAATGAAAAACTGTTTTTT. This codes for CASRLDRTNEKLFF.

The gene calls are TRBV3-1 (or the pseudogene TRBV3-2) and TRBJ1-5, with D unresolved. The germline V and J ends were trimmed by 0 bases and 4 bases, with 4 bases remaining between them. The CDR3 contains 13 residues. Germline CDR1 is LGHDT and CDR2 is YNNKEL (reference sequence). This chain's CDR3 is CASSQDRNQPQHF. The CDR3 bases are TGTGCCAGCAGCCAAGACAGGAATCAGCCCCAGCATTTT.

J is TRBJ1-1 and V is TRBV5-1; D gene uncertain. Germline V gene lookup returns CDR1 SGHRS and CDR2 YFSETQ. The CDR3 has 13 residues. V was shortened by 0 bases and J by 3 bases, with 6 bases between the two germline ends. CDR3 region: CASSLDSHTEAFF. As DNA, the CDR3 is TGCGCCAGCAGCTTGGATTCACACACTGAAGCTTTCTTT.

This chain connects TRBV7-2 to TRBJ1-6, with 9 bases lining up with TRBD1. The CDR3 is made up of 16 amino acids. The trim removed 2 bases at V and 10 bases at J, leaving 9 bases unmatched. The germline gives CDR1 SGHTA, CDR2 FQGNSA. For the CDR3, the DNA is TGTGCCAGCAGCTTAACACAACAGGGGGCAGGGTCACCCCTCCACTTT. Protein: CASSLTQQGAGSPLHF.

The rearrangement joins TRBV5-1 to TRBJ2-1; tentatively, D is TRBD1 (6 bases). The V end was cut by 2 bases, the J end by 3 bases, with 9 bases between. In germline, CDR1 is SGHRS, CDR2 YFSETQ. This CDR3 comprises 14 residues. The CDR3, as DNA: TGCGCCAGCAGCTTTCAGGACAGCTACAATGAGCAGTTCTTC. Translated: CASSFQDSYNEQFF.

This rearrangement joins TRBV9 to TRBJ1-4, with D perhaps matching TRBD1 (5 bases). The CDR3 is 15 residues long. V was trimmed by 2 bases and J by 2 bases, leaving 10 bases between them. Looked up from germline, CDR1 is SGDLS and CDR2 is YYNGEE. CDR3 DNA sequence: TGTGCCAGCAGCGTGACAGTCTCCACTAATGAAAAACTGTTTTTT. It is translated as CASSVTVSTNEKLFF.

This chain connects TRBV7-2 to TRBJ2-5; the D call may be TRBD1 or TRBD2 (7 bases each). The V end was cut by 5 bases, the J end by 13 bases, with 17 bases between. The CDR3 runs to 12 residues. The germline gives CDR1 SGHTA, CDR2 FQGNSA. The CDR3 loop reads CASSPLAGGGYF. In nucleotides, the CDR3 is TGTGCCAGCAGCCCCCTGGCAGGGGGGGGGTACTTC.

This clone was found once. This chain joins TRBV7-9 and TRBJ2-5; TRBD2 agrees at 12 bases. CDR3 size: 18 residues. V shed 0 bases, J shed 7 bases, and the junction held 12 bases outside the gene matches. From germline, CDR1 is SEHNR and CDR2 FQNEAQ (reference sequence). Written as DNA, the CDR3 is TGTGCCAGCAGCTTAGCACACGAGGGACTAGCGGGTTCTGGGACCCAGTACTTC. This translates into CASSLAHEGLAGSGTQYF.

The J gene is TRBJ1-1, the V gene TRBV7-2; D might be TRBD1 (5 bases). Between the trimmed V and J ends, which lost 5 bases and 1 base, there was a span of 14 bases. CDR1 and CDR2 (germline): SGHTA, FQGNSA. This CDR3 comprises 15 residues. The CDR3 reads CASSEYSGENTEAFF. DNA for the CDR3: TGTGCCAGCAGCGAATACTCGGGGGAGAACACTGAAGCTTTCTTT.

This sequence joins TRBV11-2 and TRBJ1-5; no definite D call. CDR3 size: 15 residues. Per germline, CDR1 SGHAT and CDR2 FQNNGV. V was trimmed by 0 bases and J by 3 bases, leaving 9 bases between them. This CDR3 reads CASSLDLNTNQPQHF. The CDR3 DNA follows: TGTGCCAGCAGCTTAGATCTGAATACCAATCAGCCCCAGCATTTT.

For the CDR3, the DNA is TGTGCCTGGAGTGTACAATGGCGGAACACTGAAGCTTTCTTT. Its translation: CAWSVQWRNTEAFF. The chain is built from TRBV30 and TRBJ1-1; D is unresolved. Trimming pared 0 bases from V and 1 base from J, leaving 9 bases between. From germline, CDR1 is GTSNPN and CDR2 SVGIG (reference sequence). This CDR3 contains 14 residues.

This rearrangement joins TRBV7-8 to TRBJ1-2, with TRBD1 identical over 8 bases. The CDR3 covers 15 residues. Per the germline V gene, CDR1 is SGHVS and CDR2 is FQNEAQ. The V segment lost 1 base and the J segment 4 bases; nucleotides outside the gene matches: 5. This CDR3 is CASSLGRGRPYGYTF. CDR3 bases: TGTGCCAGCAGCTTAGGCAGGGGGCGACCCTATGGCTACACCTTC.

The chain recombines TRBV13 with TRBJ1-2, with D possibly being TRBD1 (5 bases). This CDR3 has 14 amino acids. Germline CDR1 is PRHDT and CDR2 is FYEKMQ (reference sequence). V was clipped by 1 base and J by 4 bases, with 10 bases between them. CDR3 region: CASSLAGTAYGYTF. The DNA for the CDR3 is TGTGCCAGCAGCTTAGCAGGGACCGCCTATGGCTACACCTTC.

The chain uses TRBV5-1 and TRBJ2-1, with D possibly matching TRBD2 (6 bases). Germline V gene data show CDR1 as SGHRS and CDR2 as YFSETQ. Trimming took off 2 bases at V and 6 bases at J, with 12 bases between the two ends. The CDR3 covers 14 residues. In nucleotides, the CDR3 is TGCGCCAGCAGCTTCCGACTGGGGGGCAATGAGCAGTTCTTC. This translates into CASSFRLGGNEQFF.

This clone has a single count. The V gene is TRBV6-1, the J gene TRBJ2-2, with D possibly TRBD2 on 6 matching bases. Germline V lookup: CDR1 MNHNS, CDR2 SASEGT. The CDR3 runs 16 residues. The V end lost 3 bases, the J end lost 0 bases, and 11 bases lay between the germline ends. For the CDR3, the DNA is TGTGCCAGCAGTGATCGGGGGATTACGAACACCGGGGAGCTGTTTTTT. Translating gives CASSDRGITNTGELFF.

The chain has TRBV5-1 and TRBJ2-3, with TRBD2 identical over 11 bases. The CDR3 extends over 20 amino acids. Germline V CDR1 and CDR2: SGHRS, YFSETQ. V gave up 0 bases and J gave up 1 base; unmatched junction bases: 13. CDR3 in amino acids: CASSLVLAGGRTQGTDTQYF. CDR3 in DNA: TGCGCCAGCAGCTTGGTTCTAGCGGGAGGCAGGACGCAGGGCACAGATACGCAGTATTTT.

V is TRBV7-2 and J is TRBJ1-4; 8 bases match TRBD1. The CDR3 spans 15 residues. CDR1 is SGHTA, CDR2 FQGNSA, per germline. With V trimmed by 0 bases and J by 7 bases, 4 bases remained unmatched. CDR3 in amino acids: CASSLAGQDTEKLFF. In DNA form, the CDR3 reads TGTGCCAGCAGCTTAGCGGGACAGGATACTGAAAAACTGTTTTTT.

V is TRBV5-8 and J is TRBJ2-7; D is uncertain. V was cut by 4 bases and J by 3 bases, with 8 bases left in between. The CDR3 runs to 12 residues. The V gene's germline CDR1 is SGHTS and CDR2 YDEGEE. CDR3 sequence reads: CASSGVGYEQYF. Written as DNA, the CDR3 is TGTGCCAGCAGCGGGGTTGGCTACGAGCAGTACTTC. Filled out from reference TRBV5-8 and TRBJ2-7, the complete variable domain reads EAGVTQSPTHLIKTRGQQATLRCSPISGHTSVYWYQQALGLGLQFLLWYDEGEERNRGNFPPRFSGRQFPNYSSELNVNALELEDSALYLCASSGVGYEQYFGPGTRLTVT.

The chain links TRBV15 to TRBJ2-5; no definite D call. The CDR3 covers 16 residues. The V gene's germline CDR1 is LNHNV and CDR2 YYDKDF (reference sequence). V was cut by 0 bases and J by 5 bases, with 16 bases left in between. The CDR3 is CATSRDGVSPRETQYF. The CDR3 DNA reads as TGTGCCACCAGCAGAGATGGGGTTAGTCCGAGGGAGACCCAGTACTTC.

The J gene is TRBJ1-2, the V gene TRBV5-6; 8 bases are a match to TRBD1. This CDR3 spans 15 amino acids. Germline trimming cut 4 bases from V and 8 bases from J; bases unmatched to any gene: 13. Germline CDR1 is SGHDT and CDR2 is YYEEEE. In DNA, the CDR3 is TGTGCCAGCAGCCCCATTGGACAGGGAGTCGTCGGCTACACCTTC. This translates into CASSPIGQGVVGYTF.

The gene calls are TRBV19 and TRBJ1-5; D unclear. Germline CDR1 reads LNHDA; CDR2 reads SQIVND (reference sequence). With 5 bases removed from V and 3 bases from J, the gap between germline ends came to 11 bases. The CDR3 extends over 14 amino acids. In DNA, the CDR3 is TGTGCCAGTAGTCTCGATAGGATCAATCAGCCCCAGCATTTT. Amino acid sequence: CASSLDRINQPQHF.

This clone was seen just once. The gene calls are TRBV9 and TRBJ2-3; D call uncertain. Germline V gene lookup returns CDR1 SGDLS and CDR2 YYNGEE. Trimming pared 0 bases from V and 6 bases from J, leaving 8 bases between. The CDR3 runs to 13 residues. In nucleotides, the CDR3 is TGTGCCAGCAGCGTAGCGGTTTACGATACGCAGTATTTT. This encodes CASSVAVYDTQYF.

CDR3 sequence: CASMGRGVLEAFF. CDR3 DNA: TGTGCCAGTATGGGGCGGGGCGTCCTGGAAGCTTTCTTT. This chain uses TRBV19 with TRBJ1-1, with TRBD1 as a possible D gene (5 bases). The CDR3 runs to 13 residues. Trimming stripped 7 bases from V and 8 bases from J, with 17 bases between. Germline CDR1 LNHDA, CDR2 SQIVND (reference sequence). The whole variable domain, filled in from reference TRBV19 and TRBJ1-1, reads DGGITQSPKYLFRKEGQNVTLSCEQNLNHDAMYWYRQDPGQGLRLIYYSQIVNDFQKGDIAEGYSVSREKKESFPLTVTSAQKNPTAFYLCASMGRGVLEAFFGQGTRLTVV.

The CDR3 spells CAIRQTADYGYTF. The CDR3 nucleotides read TGTGCCATCAGGCAGACAGCAGACTATGGCTACACCTTC. The chain combines TRBV10-3 with TRBJ1-2; tentatively, D is TRBD1 (5 bases). Per germline, CDR1 ENHRY and CDR2 SYGVKD. The CDR3 runs 13 residues. V was trimmed by 6 bases and J by 3 bases, leaving 11 bases between them.

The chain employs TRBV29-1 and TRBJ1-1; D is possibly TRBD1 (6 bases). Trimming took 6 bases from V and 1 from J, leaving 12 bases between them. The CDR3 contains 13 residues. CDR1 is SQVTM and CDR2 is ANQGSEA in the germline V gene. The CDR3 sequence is CSVTGMRNTEAFF. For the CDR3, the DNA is TGCAGCGTAACAGGGATGCGGAACACTGAAGCTTTCTTT. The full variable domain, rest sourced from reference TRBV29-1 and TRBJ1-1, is SAVISQKPSRDICQRGTSLTIQCQVDSQVTMMFWYRQQPGQSLTLIATANQGSEATYESGFVIDKFPISRPNLTFSTLTVSNMSPEDSSIYLCSVTGMRNTEAFFGQGTRLTVV.

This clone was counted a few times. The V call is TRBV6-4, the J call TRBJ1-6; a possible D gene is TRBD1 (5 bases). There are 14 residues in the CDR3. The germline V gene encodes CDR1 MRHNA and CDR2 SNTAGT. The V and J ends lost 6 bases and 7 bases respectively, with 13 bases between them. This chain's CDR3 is CASRTGGTNSPLHF. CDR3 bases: TGTGCCAGCAGAACCGGCGGGACGAATTCACCCCTCCACTTT.

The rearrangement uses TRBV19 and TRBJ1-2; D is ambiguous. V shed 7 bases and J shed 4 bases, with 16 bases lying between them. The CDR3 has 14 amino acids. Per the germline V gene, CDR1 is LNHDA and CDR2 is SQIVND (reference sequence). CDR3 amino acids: CASISRLGSYGYTF. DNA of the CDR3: TGTGCCAGTATCTCGAGACTGGGGAGCTATGGCTACACCTTC.